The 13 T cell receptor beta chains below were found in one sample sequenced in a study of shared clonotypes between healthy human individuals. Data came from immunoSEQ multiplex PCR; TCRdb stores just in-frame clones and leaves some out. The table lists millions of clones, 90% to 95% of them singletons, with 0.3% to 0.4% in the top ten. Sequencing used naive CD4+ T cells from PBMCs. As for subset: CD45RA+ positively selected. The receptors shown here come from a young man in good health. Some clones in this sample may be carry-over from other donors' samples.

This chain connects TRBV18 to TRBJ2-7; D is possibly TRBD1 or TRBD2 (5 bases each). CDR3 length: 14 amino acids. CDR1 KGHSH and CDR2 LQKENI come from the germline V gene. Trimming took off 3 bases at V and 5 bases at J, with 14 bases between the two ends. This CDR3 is CASSPTAGRDEQYF. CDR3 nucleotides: TGTGCCAGCTCACCTACTGCAGGGCGGGACGAGCAGTACTTC.

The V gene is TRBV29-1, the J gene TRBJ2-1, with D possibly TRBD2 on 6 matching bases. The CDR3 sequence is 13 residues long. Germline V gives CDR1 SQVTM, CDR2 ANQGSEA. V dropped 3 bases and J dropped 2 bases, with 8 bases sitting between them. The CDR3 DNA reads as TGCAGCGTTGAGGAGGGAACCTACAATGAGCAGTTCTTC. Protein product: CSVEEGTYNEQFF.

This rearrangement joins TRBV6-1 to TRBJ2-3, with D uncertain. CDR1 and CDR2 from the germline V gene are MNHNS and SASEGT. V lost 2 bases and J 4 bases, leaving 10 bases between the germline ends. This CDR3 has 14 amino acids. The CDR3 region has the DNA TGTGCCAGCAGTGAAACCCTAGTCCCAGATACGCAGTATTTT. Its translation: CASSETLVPDTQYF.

In nucleotides, the CDR3 is TGTGCCAGCTCACCCAACAGGGGGCAGGAGTACGAGCAGTACTTC. Amino acid sequence: CASSPNRGQEYEQYF. The V and J genes are TRBV18 and TRBJ2-7; 9 positions match TRBD1. The CDR3 is 15 residues long. CDR1 is KGHSH, CDR2 LQKENI, per germline. V lost 3 bases and J lost 4; bases outside the gene matches: 7.

The DNA of the CDR3 is TGTGCCAGCAGCTTAGGGGTCGAGCGGAGCACAGATACGCAGTATTTT. Translating gives CASSLGVERSTDTQYF. V gene TRBV7-3 combines with J gene TRBJ2-3; perhaps TRBD2 as D (5 bases). Germline CDR1 SGHTA, CDR2 FQGTGA. The germline V and J ends were trimmed by 2 bases and 0 bases, with 12 bases remaining between them. The CDR3 is made up of 16 amino acids.

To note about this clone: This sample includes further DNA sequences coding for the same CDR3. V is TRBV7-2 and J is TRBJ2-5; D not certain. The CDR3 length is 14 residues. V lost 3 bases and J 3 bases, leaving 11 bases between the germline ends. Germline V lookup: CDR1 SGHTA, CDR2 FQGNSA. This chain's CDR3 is CASSFGGLEETQYF. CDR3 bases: TGTGCCAGCAGCTTTGGTGGGCTGGAAGAGACCCAGTACTTC.

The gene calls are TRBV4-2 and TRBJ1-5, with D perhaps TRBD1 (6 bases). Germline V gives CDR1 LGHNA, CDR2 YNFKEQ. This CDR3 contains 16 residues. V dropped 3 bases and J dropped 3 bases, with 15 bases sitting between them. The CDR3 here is CASSQGGPGFNQPQHF. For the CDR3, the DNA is TGTGCCAGCAGCCAGGGGGGCCCGGGGTTCAATCAGCCCCAGCATTTT.

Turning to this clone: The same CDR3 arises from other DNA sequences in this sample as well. CDR3 in amino acids: CASSLQGGNTEAFF. The CDR3 DNA reads TGTGCCAGCAGCCTCCAGGGAGGAAACACTGAAGCTTTCTTT. This chain connects TRBV11-3 to TRBJ1-1, with a tentative D call TRBD1 (5 bases). Deletions cut 5 bases from V and 2 bases from J, with 12 bases between. The germline V gene encodes CDR1 SGHNT and CDR2 YENEEA. The CDR3 runs 14 residues.

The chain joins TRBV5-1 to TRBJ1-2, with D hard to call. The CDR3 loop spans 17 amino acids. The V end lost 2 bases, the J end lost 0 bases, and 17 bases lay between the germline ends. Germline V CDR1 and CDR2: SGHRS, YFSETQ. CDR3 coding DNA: TGCGCCAGCAGCTTCCTCCCGGACCTAGGGACTAACTATGGCTACACCTTC. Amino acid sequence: CASSFLPDLGTNYGYTF. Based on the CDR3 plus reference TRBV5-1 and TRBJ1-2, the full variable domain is KAGVTQTPRYLIKTRGQQVTLSCSPISGHRSVSWYQQTPGQGLQFLFEYFSETQRNKGNFPGRFSGRQFSNSRSEMNVSTLELGDSALYLCASSFLPDLGTNYGYTFGSGTRLTVV.

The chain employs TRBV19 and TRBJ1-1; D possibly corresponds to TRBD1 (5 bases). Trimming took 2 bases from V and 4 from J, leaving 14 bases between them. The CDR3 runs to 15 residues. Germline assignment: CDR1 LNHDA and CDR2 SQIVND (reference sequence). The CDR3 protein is CASSIIGALGTEAFF. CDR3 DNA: TGTGCCAGTAGTATAATAGGGGCGCTGGGCACTGAAGCTTTCTTT.

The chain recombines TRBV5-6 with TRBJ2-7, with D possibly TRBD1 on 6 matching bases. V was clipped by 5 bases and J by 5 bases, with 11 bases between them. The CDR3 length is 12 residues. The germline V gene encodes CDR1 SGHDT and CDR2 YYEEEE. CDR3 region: CASRKQGHEQYF. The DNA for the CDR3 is TGTGCCAGCAGAAAACAGGGTCACGAGCAGTACTTC. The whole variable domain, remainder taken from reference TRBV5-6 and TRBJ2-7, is DAGVTQSPTHLIKTRGQQVTLRCSPKSGHDTVSWYQQALGQGPQFIFQYYEEEERQRGNFPDRFSGHQFPNYSSELNVNALLLGDSALYLCASRKQGHEQYFGPGTRLTVT.

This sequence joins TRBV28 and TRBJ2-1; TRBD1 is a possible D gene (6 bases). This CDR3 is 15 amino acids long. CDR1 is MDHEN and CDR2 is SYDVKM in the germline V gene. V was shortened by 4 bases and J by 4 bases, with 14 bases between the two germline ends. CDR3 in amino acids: CASSSPGHLYNEQFF. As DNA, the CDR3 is TGTGCCAGCAGTTCCCCGGGACACCTTTACAATGAGCAGTTCTTC. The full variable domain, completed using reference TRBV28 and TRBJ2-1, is DVKVTQSSRYLVKRTGEKVFLECVQDMDHENMFWYRQDPGLGLRLIYFSYDVKMKEKGDIPEGYSVSREKKERFSLILESASTNQTSMYLCASSSPGHLYNEQFFGPGTRLTVL.

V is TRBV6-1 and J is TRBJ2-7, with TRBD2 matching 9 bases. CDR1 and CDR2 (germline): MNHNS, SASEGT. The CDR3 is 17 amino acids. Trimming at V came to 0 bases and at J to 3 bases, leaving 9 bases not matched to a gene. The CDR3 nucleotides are TGTGCCAGCAGTGAAGCGCAGGTCCGACTAGCGGTCTACGAGCAGTACTTC. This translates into CASSEAQVRLAVYEQYF.